This T cell receptor beta chain was obtained from a study of early T cells in non-severe SARS-CoV-2 infection. Study-wide background: With bulk RNA from unsorted whole blood as input, sequencing yielded unpaired chains. Study results and caveats: A preference for anti-spike CD8 responses marked VDJdb matching, which missed private and CD4 specificities.

The CDR3 is 15 residues long. This clonotype qualifies as medium-sized. Its specificity is not known. Unique molecular identifiers (one per individual cDNA molecule) were attached. TCRdb independently ran MiXCR on the 5' RACE reads; one entry per CDR3 protein. The table records 43,000 or so distinct CDR3 sequences, roughly 4% of them present only once. The rearrangement links TRBV12-2 to TRBJ1-2; the table's D call of TRBD1 was not tested on the DNA. TRBV12-2 is termed a pseudogene. The origin of this receptor is an adult who was a healthcare worker with PCR-confirmed SARS-CoV-2 infection or an uninfected control (not recorded which). The sample comprised whole blood. The CDR3 region has the DNA TGTGCAAGTCGCCGCATACAGGTTTCGGAGTATGGCTACACCTTC. This codes for CASRRIQVSEYGYTF.